These 32 T cell receptor beta chains share one sample of origin, sequenced in a study of early T cells in non-severe SARS-CoV-2 infection. Via MiXCR, TCRdb re-called the 5' RACE reads, giving one row per CDR3 protein. This table holds tens of thousands of distinct CDR3 sequences, 8.5% to 10% found once. Sequenced material: whole blood, taken at baseline. The source of these receptors is an adult who was a healthcare worker with PCR-confirmed SARS-CoV-2 infection or an uninfected control (not recorded which).

The chain links TRBV5-1 to TRBJ2-2; 7 bases align to TRBD2. With 9 bases clipped from V and 6 bases from J, the junction kept 5 bases outside the gene matches. This CDR3 is built from 12 residues. Germline V gene lookup returns CDR1 SGHRS and CDR2 YFSETQ. CDR3 DNA sequence: TGCGCCACCAAGCGGGGCCCCGGGGAGCTGTTTTTT. This sequence encodes CATKRGPGELFF.

This clonotype was detected ten times or more. The chain links TRBV12-3 or TRBV12-4 to TRBJ2-7; 7 nucleotides line up with TRBD1. With 6 bases clipped from V and 5 bases from J, the junction kept 7 bases outside the gene matches. CDR3 length: 13 amino acids. CDR3 region: CASSLPGGDEQYF. CDR3 coding DNA: TGTGCCAGCAGCCTCCCAGGGGGAGACGAGCAGTACTTC.

This clonotype was recorded a few times. The chain employs TRBV6-1 and TRBJ2-1; 8 bases are a match to TRBD2. The CDR3 consists of 17 residues. With 9 bases clipped from V and 1 base from J, the junction kept 14 bases outside the gene matches. The V gene's germline CDR1 is MNHNS and CDR2 SASEGT. This CDR3 is CASSASRGGISYNEQFF. CDR3 bases: TGTGCCAGTTCCGCCTCTCGGGGGGGCATATCCTACAATGAGCAGTTCTTC.

This clonotype has at least ten counts. The chain combines TRBV11-2 with TRBJ2-2; D call uncertain. Germline V gives CDR1 SGHAT, CDR2 FQNNGV. V was trimmed by 2 bases and J by 7 bases, leaving 17 bases between them. This CDR3 region has 16 residues. This CDR3 is CASSLWIEANVGELFF. CDR3 DNA: TGTGCCAGCAGCTTATGGATAGAGGCGAATGTCGGGGAGCTGTTTTTT.

The chain links TRBV7-2 to TRBJ2-7, with D perhaps TRBD1 (6 bases). Germline CDR1 and CDR2: SGHTA and FQGNSA. The CDR3 has 14 residues. V lost 4 bases, J lost 1 base, and 11 bases lay in between. CDR3 in amino acids: CASSWGQGSYEQYF. As DNA, the CDR3 is TGTGCCAGCAGCTGGGGGCAGGGGTCCTACGAGCAGTACTTC.

The chain links TRBV6-6 to TRBJ1-1; no definite D call. V was cut by 4 bases and J by 1 base, with 13 bases left in between. This CDR3 contains 15 residues. Germline CDR1 is MNHNY and CDR2 is SVGAGI (reference sequence). DNA of the CDR3: TGTGCCAGCAGTTGGGAAAAGGAGGGGAACACTGAAGCTTTCTTT. Amino acids: CASSWEKEGNTEAFF.

This clonotype was picked up many times. The genes are TRBV2 and TRBJ2-4; D gene ambiguous. From germline, CDR1 is SNHLY and CDR2 FYNNEI. The CDR3 length is 15 residues. V lost 2 bases and J lost 0, with 8 bases in between. DNA for the CDR3: TGTGCCAGCAGTGAAATGGCCGTAGCCAAAAACATTCAGTACTTC. It yields the protein CASSEMAVAKNIQYF. Together with reference TRBV2 and TRBJ2-4, the CDR3 gives the full variable domain: EPEVTQTPSHQVTQMGQEVILRCVPISNHLYFYWYRQILGQKVEFLVSFYNNEISEKSEIFDDQFSVERPDGSNFTLKIRSTKLEDSAMYFCASSEMAVAKNIQYFGAGTRLSVL.

This clonotype has at least ten counts. The chain uses TRBV29-1 and TRBJ2-4, with D possibly being TRBD1 (5 bases). The CDR3 is 12 amino acids. Germline values: CDR1 SQVTM, CDR2 ANQGSEA. Between the trimmed V and J ends, which lost 5 bases and 8 bases, there was a span of 13 bases. The CDR3 nucleotides read TGCAGCGTTTCCCAGGGTATTGACATTCAGTACTTC. It yields the protein CSVSQGIDIQYF.

V usage is TRBV10-1 and J usage is TRBJ2-1; 14 bases fit TRBD2. Germline trimming cut 3 bases from V and 4 bases from J; bases unmatched to any gene: 8. This CDR3 contains 18 residues. Germline-derived CDR1 and CDR2 are WNHNN and SYGVQD (reference sequence). The CDR3 sequence is CASSDRTSGRHYYNEQFF. CDR3 bases: TGCGCCAGCAGTGACCGGACTAGCGGGAGGCACTATTACAATGAGCAGTTCTTC.

V gene TRBV21-1 combines with J gene TRBJ1-6; the DNA was not compared with TRBD1, the D call given in the table. TRBV21-1 is recorded as a pseudogene. The CDR3 has 15 residues. The CDR3 DNA is TGTGCCAGCAGCAAGTGCAGGGGAGGAAATTCACCCCTCCACTTT. It is translated as CASSKCRGGNSPLHF.

This clonotype was seen repeatedly, ten times or more. The CDR3 nucleotides read TGCAGCGTTGAACCTCAGGAGAACACTGAAGCTTTCTTT. This gives the protein CSVEPQENTEAFF. The chain couples TRBV29-1 to TRBJ1-1, with D unclear. The CDR3 is 13 residues long. Trimming left V 2 bases short and J 1 base short, with 8 bases between. Germline V gene data show CDR1 as SQVTM and CDR2 as ANQGSEA. Variable domain in full (rest from reference TRBV29-1 and TRBJ1-1): SAVISQKPSRDICQRGTSLTIQCQVDSQVTMMFWYRQQPGQSLTLIATANQGSEATYESGFVIDKFPISRPNLTFSTLTVSNMSPEDSSIYLCSVEPQENTEAFFGQGTRLTVV.

The chain links TRBV24-1 to TRBJ2-6; no firm D call. The CDR3 has 18 amino acids. With 4 bases removed from V and 0 bases from J, the gap between germline ends came to 15 bases. Looked up from germline, CDR1 is KGHDR and CDR2 is SFDVKD. The CDR3 region is CATSEGHRRSSGANVLTF. CDR3 nucleotide sequence: TGTGCCACCAGTGAAGGTCACAGACGTAGCTCTGGGGCCAACGTCCTGACTTTC.

This clonotype was picked up many times. The chain recombines TRBV12-3 or TRBV12-4 with TRBJ2-5; the D gene is possibly TRBD2 (6 bases). This CDR3 contains 15 residues. Trimming pared 3 bases from V and 5 bases from J, leaving 16 bases between. The CDR3 region has the DNA TGTGCCAGCAGTTTTGCCGGGGGTCGCAGGGAGACCCAGTACTTC. Its protein is CASSFAGGRRETQYF.

This clonotype was seen at least ten times. This rearrangement joins TRBV11-2 to TRBJ2-7, with TRBD1 matching 7 bases. Losses at the gene ends were 5 bases for V and 4 bases for J; bases not matched to a gene: 11. CDR1 and CDR2 (germline): SGHAT, FQNNGV. CDR3 size: 15 residues. The CDR3 region is CASSVDRDLPYEQYF. CDR3 sequence (DNA): TGTGCCAGCAGCGTCGACAGGGATTTACCGTACGAGCAGTACTTC.

The chain recombines TRBV20-1 with TRBJ1-2, with 9 bases lining up with TRBD1. Germline CDR1 DFQATT, CDR2 SNEGSKA (reference sequence). The CDR3 is 14 residues long. The V segment lost 5 bases and the J segment 7 bases; nucleotides outside the gene matches: 11. The CDR3 sequence: CSAEGTGTLLGYTF. The CDR3 DNA reads as TGCAGTGCTGAGGGGACAGGGACTCTACTTGGCTACACCTTC.

This clonotype has more than one count but fewer than ten. This chain links TRBV19 with TRBJ2-3; TRBD2 matches at 9 bases. Germline CDR1 is LNHDA and CDR2 is SQIVND (reference sequence). CDR3 length: 14 residues. J gave up 11 bases and V 1 base, and 7 bases lay outside the gene matches. The DNA for the CDR3 is TGTGCCAGTAGTATAGCTAGCGGGGCGTCTGTGCAGTATTTT. It yields the protein CASSIASGASVQYF. The whole variable domain, remainder taken from reference TRBV19 and TRBJ2-3, is DGGITQSPKYLFRKEGQNVTLSCEQNLNHDAMYWYRQDPGQGLRLIYYSQIVNDFQKGDIAEGYSVSREKKESFPLTVTSAQKNPTAFYLCASSIASGASVQYFGPGTRLTVL.

The chain uses TRBV6-2 or TRBV6-3 and TRBJ2-3; possible D gene TRBD2, 5 bases. The germline V and J ends were trimmed by 0 bases and 14 bases, with 9 bases remaining between them. CDR1 MNHEY and CDR2 SVGEGT come from the germline V gene. This CDR3 is 11 amino acids long. The CDR3 is CASSYSSRGYF. The CDR3, as DNA: TGTGCCAGCAGTTACTCGTCCCGGGGGTATTTT.

The J gene is TRBJ1-1, the V gene TRBV4-1, with D possibly being TRBD1 (5 bases). CDR3 length: 14 amino acids. Germline V gene data show CDR1 as MGHRA and CDR2 as YSYEKL. The V end lost 0 bases, the J end lost 4 bases, and 9 bases lay between the germline ends. CDR3 sequence (DNA): TGCGCCAGCAGCCAAGATATGAGGGGCACTGAAGCTTTCTTT. Its protein product is CASSQDMRGTEAFF.

This chain joins TRBV27 and TRBJ2-7, with 7 bases matching TRBD1. Germline V gives CDR1 MNHEY, CDR2 SMNVEV (reference sequence). This CDR3 spans 14 amino acids. With V trimmed by 0 bases and J by 3 bases, 2 bases remained unmatched. In DNA, the CDR3 is TGTGCCAGCAGTTTATCCCGGGACAGCTACGAGCAGTACTTC. Translating gives CASSLSRDSYEQYF.

This clonotype was seen a handful of times. The gene calls are TRBV18 and TRBJ2-1; 10 nucleotides line up with TRBD2. The V and J ends lost 2 bases and 6 bases, in that order; junction bases with no gene match: 4. Germline assignment: CDR1 KGHSH and CDR2 LQKENI. This CDR3 is 15 amino acids long. DNA of the CDR3: TGTGCCAGCTCACCAAGTAGCGGGAGGAGCAATGAGCAGTTCTTC. Its translation: CASSPSSGRSNEQFF. Full variable domain (rest looked up from reference TRBV18 and TRBJ2-1): NAGVMQNPRHLVRRRGQEARLRCSPMKGHSHVYWYRQLPEEGLKFMVYLQKENIIDESGMPKERFSAEFPKEGPSILRIQQVVRGDSAAYFCASSPSSGRSNEQFFGPGTRLTVL.

This clonotype was detected only a few times. This chain connects TRBV5-5 to TRBJ1-1; D call uncertain. The CDR3 spans 13 residues. CDR1 is SGHKS, CDR2 YYEKEE, per germline (reference sequence). V gave up 0 bases and J gave up 1 base, with 4 bases separating them. The CDR3 bases are TGTGCCAGCAGCTTGGCGGCGAACACTGAAGCTTTCTTT. As protein: CASSLAANTEAFF.

This clonotype is labeled as medium-sized. This chain uses TRBV6-1 with TRBJ2-1; D is uncertain. CDR1 is MNHNS and CDR2 is SASEGT in the germline V gene. Trimming removed 0 bases from V and 9 bases from J, with 9 bases in between. This CDR3 has 13 amino acids. CDR3 region: CASSEASEGEQFF. CDR3 DNA sequence: TGTGCCAGCAGTGAAGCGAGTGAAGGTGAGCAGTTCTTC.

This sequence joins TRBV7-3 and TRBJ2-3; 13 nucleotides line up with TRBD2. The CDR3 extends over 16 amino acids. Trimming took 2 bases from V and 7 from J; bases not matched to a gene: 6. Germline lookup yields CDR1 SGHTA and CDR2 FQGTGA. CDR3: CASSLSGTSGTNTQYF. CDR3 coding DNA: TGTGCCAGCAGCTTATCCGGGACTAGCGGGACTAATACGCAGTATTTT.

The J gene is TRBJ1-1, the V gene TRBV29-1, with TRBD1 matching over 8 bases. Germline V gives CDR1 SQVTM, CDR2 ANQGSEA. This CDR3 is 16 amino acids long. After removal of 4 bases from V and 3 bases from J, the junction contained 13 bases not matched to a gene. The DNA for the CDR3 is TGCAGCGTTGCCGACAGGGGAGGACCCCAGGACACTGAAGCTTTCTTT. It translates to CSVADRGGPQDTEAFF.

This rearrangement joins TRBV11-2 to TRBJ2-3; 10 bases are shared with TRBD2. Per the germline V gene, CDR1 is SGHAT and CDR2 is FQNNGV. The length of the CDR3 is 17 residues. The junction had 6 bases not matched to a gene; V was cut back by 3 bases and J by 0 bases. The CDR3 loop is CASSFDQTSGSTDTQYF. CDR3 in DNA: TGTGCCAGCAGCTTTGACCAGACTAGCGGGAGCACAGATACGCAGTATTTT. Based on the CDR3 plus reference TRBV11-2 and TRBJ2-3, the full variable domain is EAGVAQSPRYKIIEKRQSVAFWCNPISGHATLYWYQQILGQGPKLLIQFQNNGVVDDSQLPKDRFSAERLKGVDSTLKIQPAKLEDSAVYLCASSFDQTSGSTDTQYFGPGTRLTVL.

This clonotype came up a few times. The genes are TRBV10-2 and TRBJ1-4; D might be TRBD1 (5 bases). V was trimmed by 7 bases and J by 8 bases, leaving 14 bases between them. The germline V gene encodes CDR1 WSHSY and CDR2 SAAADI. CDR3 length equals 13 residues. The CDR3 reads CASIRRRGEKLFF. DNA for the CDR3: TGCGCCAGCATTCGACGGCGGGGCGAAAAACTGTTTTTT.

The chain combines TRBV10-1 with TRBJ2-7; D call uncertain. Germline loops: CDR1 WNHNN, CDR2 SYGVQD (reference sequence). The length of the CDR3 is 14 residues. Trimming removed 2 bases from V and 5 bases from J, with 13 bases in between. CDR3 nucleotide sequence: TGCGCCAGCAGTGAGGATTCCGTACTTCACGAGCAGTACTTC. Translation gives CASSEDSVLHEQYF.

This clonotype was seen a handful of times. This chain joins TRBV4-1 and TRBJ1-2; unclear D gene. Looked up from germline, CDR1 is MGHRA and CDR2 is YSYEKL. Between the trimmed V and J ends, which lost 6 bases and 2 bases, there was a span of 13 bases. The CDR3 length is 14 residues. CDR3 bases: TGCGCCAGCAGGCCGCCTGGGTCCAACTATGGCTACACCTTC. Amino acid sequence: CASRPPGSNYGYTF.

J is TRBJ2-3 and V is TRBV14; D not resolved. There are 12 residues in the CDR3. Germline CDR1 is SGHDN and CDR2 is FVKESK. The V end was cut by 5 bases, the J end by 2 bases, with 5 bases between. This CDR3 reads CASSKNTDTQYF. The DNA for the CDR3 is TGTGCCAGCAGCAAGAACACAGATACGCAGTATTTT.

This clonotype was seen only a few times. The chain uses TRBV6-5 and TRBJ1-3; D gene ambiguous. CDR1 and CDR2 from the germline V gene are MNHEY and SVGAGI. Trimming removed 0 bases at V and 3 bases at J, with 12 bases between. The CDR3 contains 16 residues. CDR3 loop: CASSYSRRVGGNTIYF. The CDR3 DNA sequence: TGTGCCAGCAGTTACTCGAGGCGGGTCGGTGGAAACACCATATATTTT.

This clonotype has more than one count but fewer than ten. The chain links TRBV20-1 to TRBJ2-3; 9 nucleotides align to TRBD2. Germline assignment: CDR1 DFQATT and CDR2 SNEGSKA (reference sequence). Losses at the gene ends were 4 bases for V and 2 bases for J; bases not matched to a gene: 4. The CDR3 has 14 residues. The chain's CDR3 is CSAKLAGFTDTQYF. The CDR3 DNA sequence: TGCAGTGCTAAGCTAGCGGGGTTCACAGATACGCAGTATTTT.

This clonotype occurred many times. The genes are TRBV6-4 and TRBJ2-1; possible D gene TRBD2, 6 bases. This CDR3 has 15 residues. Germline V gene sequence: CDR1 MRHNA, CDR2 SNTAGT. Trimming shortened V by 0 bases and J by 6 bases, and 12 bases separated the two germline ends. The CDR3, as DNA: TGTGCCAGCAGTGACTCGCGAGACGGGGGCAATGAGCAGTTCTTC. It encodes CASSDSRDGGNEQFF.